This T cell receptor beta chain derives from a study of T cell responses to AZD1222 COVID-19 vaccine. Using immunoSEQ multiplex PCR, the repertoire was profiled, and TCRdb retains in-frame clones only, with some absent. The sample holds around 120,000 clones, over 85% seen once. The CDR3 contains 16 residues. Trimming removed 4 bases from V and 4 bases from J; junction bases left unmatched: 12. CDR1 and CDR2 from the germline V gene are MDHEN and SYDVKM. Points from the study as a whole: Among vaccine-associated CD4 TCRs, coverage spanned spike, with dominance at 160-218 and 743-854.

Remarks on this clone: Its antigen is still unknown.

The rearrangement joins TRBV28 to TRBJ1-1, with 7 positions matching TRBD1. Material: peripheral blood, obtained 28 days after the second AZD1222 dose. This TCR was sampled from an adult who received the AZD1222 COVID-19 vaccine. The CDR3, as DNA: TGTGCCAGCAGTTCGCTATACAGGGGAGGTTTCACTGAAGCTTTCTTT. Amino acids: CASSSLYRGGFTEAFF.